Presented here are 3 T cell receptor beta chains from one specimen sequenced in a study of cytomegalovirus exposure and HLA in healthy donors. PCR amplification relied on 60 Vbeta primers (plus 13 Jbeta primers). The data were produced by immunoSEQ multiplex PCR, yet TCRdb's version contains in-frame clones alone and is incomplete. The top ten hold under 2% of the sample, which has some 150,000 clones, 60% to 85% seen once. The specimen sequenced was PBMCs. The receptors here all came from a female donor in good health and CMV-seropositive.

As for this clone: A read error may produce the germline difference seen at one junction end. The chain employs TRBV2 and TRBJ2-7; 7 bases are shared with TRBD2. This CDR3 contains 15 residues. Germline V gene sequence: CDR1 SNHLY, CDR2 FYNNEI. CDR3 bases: TGTGCCAGCAGAGAAGGAGCGGGACCTTCCTACGAGCAGTACTTC. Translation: CASREGAGPSYEQYF. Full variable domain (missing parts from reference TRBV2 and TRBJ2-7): EPEVTQTPSHQVTQMGQEVILRCVPISNHLYFYWYRQILGQKVEFLVSFYNNEISEKSEIFDDQFSVERPDGSNFTLKIRSTKLEDSAMYFCASREGAGPSYEQYFGPGTRLTVT.

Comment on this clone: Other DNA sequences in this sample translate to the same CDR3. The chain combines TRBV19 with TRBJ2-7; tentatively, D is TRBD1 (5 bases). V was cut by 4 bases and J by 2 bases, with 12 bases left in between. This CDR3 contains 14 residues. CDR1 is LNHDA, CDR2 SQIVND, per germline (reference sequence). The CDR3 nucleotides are TGTGCCAGTAGTAAAGGCCAGGGCGCCTACGAGCAGTACTTC. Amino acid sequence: CASSKGQGAYEQYF.

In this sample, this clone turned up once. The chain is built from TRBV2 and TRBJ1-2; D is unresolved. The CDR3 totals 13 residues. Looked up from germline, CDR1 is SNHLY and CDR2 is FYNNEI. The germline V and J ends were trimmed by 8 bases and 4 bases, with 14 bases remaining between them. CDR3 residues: CASSVRAPYGYTF. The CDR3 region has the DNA TGTGCCAGCTCCGTTCGAGCTCCCTATGGCTACACCTTC.